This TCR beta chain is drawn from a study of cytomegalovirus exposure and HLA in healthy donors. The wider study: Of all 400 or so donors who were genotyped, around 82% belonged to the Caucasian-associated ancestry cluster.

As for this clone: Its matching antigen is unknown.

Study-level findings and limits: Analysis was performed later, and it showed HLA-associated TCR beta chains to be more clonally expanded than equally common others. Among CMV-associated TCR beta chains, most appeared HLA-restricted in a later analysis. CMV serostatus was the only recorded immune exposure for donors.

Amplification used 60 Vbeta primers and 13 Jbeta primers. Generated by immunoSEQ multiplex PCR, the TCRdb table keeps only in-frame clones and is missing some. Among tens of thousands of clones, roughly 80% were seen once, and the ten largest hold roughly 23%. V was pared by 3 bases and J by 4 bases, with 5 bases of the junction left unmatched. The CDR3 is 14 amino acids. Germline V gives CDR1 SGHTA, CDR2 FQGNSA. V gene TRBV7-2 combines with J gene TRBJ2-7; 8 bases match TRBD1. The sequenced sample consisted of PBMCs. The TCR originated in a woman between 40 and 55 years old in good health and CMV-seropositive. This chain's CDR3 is CASSFDRGVYEQYF. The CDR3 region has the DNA TGTGCCAGCAGCTTTGACAGGGGCGTATACGAGCAGTACTTC.